This T cell receptor (beta chain) was sequenced during a study of PD-1 blockade in classical Hodgkin lymphoma. Profiling relied on immunoSEQ multiplex PCR, and the TCRdb table lists in-frame clones only, not all of them. The sample has about 28,000 clones, 75% to 90% seen once. Brentuximab vedotin exposure varied among the patients, all of whom had relapsed after autologous stem cell transplantation. In the case of this clone: What it binds is not known.

Study-wide points: TCR diversity rose significantly by C4D1 in CD4+ but not CD8+ cells. Patients starting nivolumab under 1 year after ASCT were excluded. Relapsed/refractory patients reportedly had the lowest baseline TCR diversity, below newly diagnosed patients, who were below healthy donors.

With V trimmed by 4 bases and J by 9 bases, 4 bases remained unmatched. The CDR3 runs to 14 residues. Germline assignment: CDR1 SGHRS and CDR2 YFSETQ. Source: peripheral blood mononuclear cells (PBMCs), taken before the second cycle of nivolumab. The rearrangement joins TRBV5-1 to TRBJ2-1; 13 nucleotides match TRBD2. The source is a human donor with classical Hodgkin lymphoma. CDR3 protein: CASSQGLAGIEQFF. The DNA of the CDR3 is TGCGCCAGCAGCCAGGGACTAGCGGGAATTGAGCAGTTCTTC.